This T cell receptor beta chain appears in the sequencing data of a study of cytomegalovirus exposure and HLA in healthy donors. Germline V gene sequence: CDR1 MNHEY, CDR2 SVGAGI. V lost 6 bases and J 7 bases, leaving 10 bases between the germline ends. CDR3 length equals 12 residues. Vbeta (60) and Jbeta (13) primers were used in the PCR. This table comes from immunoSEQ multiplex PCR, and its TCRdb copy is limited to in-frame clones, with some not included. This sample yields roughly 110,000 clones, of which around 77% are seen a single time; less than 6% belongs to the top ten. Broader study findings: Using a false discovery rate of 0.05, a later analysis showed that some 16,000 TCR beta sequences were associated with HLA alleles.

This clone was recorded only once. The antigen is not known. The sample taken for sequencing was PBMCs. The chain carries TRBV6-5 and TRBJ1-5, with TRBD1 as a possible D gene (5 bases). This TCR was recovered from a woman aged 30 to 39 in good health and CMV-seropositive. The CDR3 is CASRSGVQPQHF. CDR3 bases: TGTGCCAGCAGGTCGGGGGTCCAGCCCCAGCATTTT.